Presented here are 22 T cell receptor beta chains from one specimen sequenced in a study of cytomegalovirus exposure and HLA in healthy donors. Repertoires were generated with immunoSEQ multiplex PCR, while TCRdb's copy carries only in-frame clones and drops some. The table lists around 170,000 clones, 85% of them singletons. The specimen was PBMCs. All receptors derive from a man aged 18 to 30 in good health and CMV-seropositive.

The J gene is TRBJ1-2, the V gene TRBV6-1; 9 bases line up with TRBD1. V shed 4 bases and J 3 bases; nucleotides not matched to a gene: 6. Germline V gene data show CDR1 as MNHNS and CDR2 as SASEGT. This CDR3 is built from 15 residues. The CDR3 region has the DNA TGTGCCAGCAGTGTCGGACAGGGGAGTTACTATGGCTACACCTTC. Translated, it gives CASSVGQGSYYGYTF.

The chain is built from TRBV5-1 and TRBJ1-2; D may be TRBD1 (5 bases). Germline CDR1 reads SGHRS; CDR2 reads YFSETQ. V was cut by 0 bases and J by 4 bases, with 13 bases left in between. This CDR3 is built from 15 residues. The CDR3 nucleotides are TGCGCCAGCAGCTTGGGCCAGGGTTTCGGCTATGGCTACACCTTC. Protein: CASSLGQGFGYGYTF.

This chain uses TRBV11-2 with TRBJ2-3; 9 bases map to TRBD2. The CDR3 extends over 15 amino acids. Germline V gives CDR1 SGHAT, CDR2 FQNNGV. After removal of 4 bases from V and 0 bases from J, the junction contained 2 bases not matched to a gene. CDR3 sequence (DNA): TGTGCCAGCAGCTGGCTAGCGGGGAGCACAGATACGCAGTATTTT. This gives the protein CASSWLAGSTDTQYF. Variable domain in full (rest from reference TRBV11-2 and TRBJ2-3): EAGVAQSPRYKIIEKRQSVAFWCNPISGHATLYWYQQILGQGPKLLIQFQNNGVVDDSQLPKDRFSAERLKGVDSTLKIQPAKLEDSAVYLCASSWLAGSTDTQYFGPGTRLTVL.

This clone was detected only a few times. This rearrangement joins TRBV28 to TRBJ2-4; D gene ambiguous. V dropped 6 bases and J dropped 7 bases, with 7 bases sitting between them. This CDR3 is built from 11 residues. Germline V lookup: CDR1 MDHEN, CDR2 SYDVKM. CDR3 DNA sequence: TGTGCCAGCAGCTTGGCCAACATTCAGTACTTC. It yields the protein CASSLANIQYF.

In DNA, the CDR3 is TGTGCCAGCAAACGGGGGCTAGCGGGAGACAATGAGCAGTTCTTC. It is translated as CASKRGLAGDNEQFF. The J gene is TRBJ2-1, the V gene TRBV7-9; 10 bases are a match to TRBD2. Germline trimming cut 7 bases from V and 5 bases from J; bases unmatched to any gene: 8. The length of the CDR3 is 15 residues. Germline V lookup: CDR1 SEHNR, CDR2 FQNEAQ (reference sequence).

The gene calls are TRBV2 and TRBJ2-5; D ambiguous. Trimming removed 7 bases from V and 1 base from J, with 7 bases in between. Germline values: CDR1 SNHLY, CDR2 FYNNEI. CDR3 length: 12 residues. CDR3 sequence (DNA): TGTGCCAGCAAAGCGCTCCAAGAGACCCAGTACTTC. Translated: CASKALQETQYF.

The rearrangement links TRBV5-1 to TRBJ1-2, with 8 bases identical to TRBD1. CDR3 length: 13 amino acids. CDR1 is SGHRS, CDR2 YFSETQ, per germline. Trimming removed 5 bases from V and 6 bases from J; junction bases left unmatched: 6. The CDR3 sequence: CASRLGQGDGYTF. DNA for the CDR3: TGCGCCAGCAGACTCGGACAGGGAGATGGCTACACCTTC.

The chain joins TRBV5-4 to TRBJ1-2, with TRBD1 identical over 7 bases. The V gene's germline CDR1 is SGHNT and CDR2 YYREEE (reference sequence). CDR3 length: 15 residues. V lost 7 bases to trimming and J lost 2 bases; unmatched junction nucleotides: 11. The CDR3 loop reads CASSTRIQGNYGYTF. The CDR3 DNA follows: TGTGCCAGCTCTACTAGAATACAGGGGAACTATGGCTACACCTTC.

The chain combines TRBV6-6 with TRBJ2-2; D is uncertain. Germline CDR1 reads MNHNY; CDR2 reads SVGAGI (reference sequence). CDR3 length: 14 residues. Trimming left V 6 bases short and J 1 base short, with 9 bases between. The CDR3 sequence is CASSLTENTGELFF. The CDR3 nucleotides read TGTGCCAGCAGCCTCACAGAGAACACCGGGGAGCTGTTTTTT.

The chain joins TRBV21-1 to TRBJ2-1; no check of the table's D call, TRBD2, against the DNA was made. TRBV21-1 represents a pseudogene. The CDR3 has 18 residues. The CDR3 coding sequence is TGTGCCAGCAGCAAACGGACTGGCAGCGGGGGACCCAACGATGAGCAGTTCTTC. Protein product: CASSKRTGSGGPNDEQFF.

This chain links TRBV7-9 with TRBJ2-1, with D maybe TRBD1 (6 bases). The CDR3 has 11 residues. Germline V CDR1 and CDR2: SEHNR, FQNEAQ (reference sequence). Between the trimmed V and J ends, which lost 1 base and 13 bases, there was a span of 8 bases. CDR3 DNA: TGTGCCAGCAGCTTAGAGGGACAACAGTTCTTC. Its translation: CASSLEGQQFF.

This chain connects TRBV2 to TRBJ1-2; 8 bases line up with TRBD1. Germline assignment: CDR1 SNHLY and CDR2 FYNNEI. V shed 5 bases, J shed 7 bases, and the junction held 15 bases outside the gene matches. CDR3 length equals 16 residues. The chain's CDR3 is CASSLTGALKLAGYTF. The DNA of the CDR3 is TGTGCCAGCAGTTTGACAGGGGCGTTAAAGTTGGCTGGCTACACCTTC. Full variable domain (outside the CDR3, taken from reference TRBV2 and TRBJ1-2): EPEVTQTPSHQVTQMGQEVILRCVPISNHLYFYWYRQILGQKVEFLVSFYNNEISEKSEIFDDQFSVERPDGSNFTLKIRSTKLEDSAMYFCASSLTGALKLAGYTFGSGTRLTVV.

This chain connects TRBV28 to TRBJ1-1; possible D gene TRBD1, 5 bases. Trimming took 6 bases from V and 12 from J, leaving 20 bases between them. There are 13 residues in the CDR3. Germline CDR1 and CDR2: MDHEN and SYDVKM. DNA of the CDR3: TGTGCCAGCAGCCCTAATCGCAGGGCGTCGACTTTCTTT. It specifies CASSPNRRASTFF. Full variable domain (rest looked up from reference TRBV28 and TRBJ1-1): DVKVTQSSRYLVKRTGEKVFLECVQDMDHENMFWYRQDPGLGLRLIYFSYDVKMKEKGDIPEGYSVSREKKERFSLILESASTNQTSMYLCASSPNRRASTFFGQGTRLTVV.

The chain joins TRBV2 to TRBJ2-3; 8 nucleotides line up with TRBD2. CDR1 and CDR2 from the germline V gene are SNHLY and FYNNEI. V dropped 8 bases and J dropped 2; count of bases not matched to a gene: 12. The CDR3 sequence is 16 residues long. The chain's CDR3 is CASGRGARTYTDTQYF. The CDR3 coding sequence is TGTGCCAGCGGGCGGGGGGCGCGGACCTACACAGATACGCAGTATTTT.

A single count supports this clone. The gene calls are TRBV9 and TRBJ2-3; TRBD2 aligns across 13 bases. The CDR3 totals 18 residues. After removal of 4 bases from V and 0 bases from J, the junction contained 8 bases not matched to a gene. Germline values: CDR1 SGDLS, CDR2 YYNGEE. The CDR3 sequence is CASSPRLAGGLSTDTQYF. The CDR3 region has the DNA TGTGCCAGCAGCCCGCGACTAGCGGGGGGCCTTAGCACAGATACGCAGTATTTT.

This chain links TRBV7-8 with TRBJ1-5; no definite D call. Deletions cut 5 bases from V and 2 bases from J, with 10 bases between. In germline, CDR1 is SGHVS, CDR2 FQNEAQ. The CDR3 is 14 amino acids. CDR3 loop: CASSPGMGNQPQHF. The CDR3, as DNA: TGTGCCAGCAGCCCAGGTATGGGCAATCAGCCCCAGCATTTT. Drawing the rest from reference TRBV7-8 and TRBJ1-5, the complete variable domain is GAGVSQSPRYKVAKRGQDVALRCDPISGHVSLFWYQQALGQGPEFLTYFQNEAQLDKSGLPSDRFFAERPEGSVSTLKIQRTQQEDSAVYLCASSPGMGNQPQHFGDGTRLSIL.

This chain links TRBV29-1 with TRBJ2-1, with TRBD2 as a possible D gene (6 bases). V gave up 6 bases and J gave up 13 bases, with 22 bases separating them. Germline CDR1 reads SQVTM; CDR2 reads ANQGSEA. The length of the CDR3 is 13 residues. CDR3 in amino acids: CSVRRDFRDGQFF. Here the CDR3 DNA reads TGCAGCGTCCGCCGGGACTTTAGGGACGGCCAGTTCTTC.

This clone was counted between two and nine times. The DNA for the CDR3 is TGTGCCAGCAGCGTAGCTACGGGGAACACTGAAGCTTTCTTT. It is translated as CASSVATGNTEAFF. V is TRBV9 and J is TRBJ1-1; D ambiguous. Germline V gene data show CDR1 as SGDLS and CDR2 as YYNGEE. V lost 0 bases and J 1 base, leaving 7 bases between the germline ends. The CDR3 is 14 residues long.

The chain combines TRBV10-3 with TRBJ1-5; D is unresolved. V was clipped by 7 bases and J by 0 bases, with 22 bases between them. The CDR3 length is 18 residues. The germline V gene has CDR1 ENHRY and CDR2 SYGVKD. The CDR3 here is CAITRAGSPSFSNQPQHF. The CDR3 DNA is TGTGCCATCACCAGAGCGGGGTCCCCTAGTTTTAGCAATCAGCCCCAGCATTTT.

V gene TRBV28 combines with J gene TRBJ1-6; TRBD1 matches at 7 bases. The CDR3 is 13 residues long. V was clipped by 9 bases and J by 10 bases; unmatched bases: 9. Germline V gives CDR1 MDHEN, CDR2 SYDVKM. The CDR3 loop is CASRTGMDSPLHF. DNA of the CDR3: TGTGCCAGTAGGACAGGAATGGACTCACCCCTCCACTTT.

The chain has TRBV18 and TRBJ2-7; TRBD1 aligns across 7 bases. Trimming at V came to 0 bases and at J to 8 bases, leaving 22 bases not matched to a gene. Germline V gene lookup returns CDR1 KGHSH and CDR2 LQKENI. This CDR3 spans 19 amino acids. The CDR3 reads CASSPPGRRDSMGLGQQYF. The CDR3 DNA reads as TGTGCCAGCTCACCACCCGGACGCCGGGACAGTATGGGGTTAGGTCAGCAGTACTTC.

This chain uses TRBV28 with TRBJ2-6; tentatively, D is TRBD1 (5 bases). The germline V and J ends were trimmed by 6 bases and 2 bases, with 11 bases remaining between them. This CDR3 has 15 amino acids. The V gene's germline CDR1 is MDHEN and CDR2 SYDVKM. DNA of the CDR3: TGTGCCAGCAGCTCAGGGCAGACTGGGGCCAACGTCCTGACTTTC. Amino acid sequence: CASSSGQTGANVLTF.